This T cell receptor (beta chain) was recovered during a study of shared clonotypes between healthy human individuals. Terminally differentiated effector memory CD45RA+ cells were left out of the naive CD8 fraction, which was CD45RO-negative and positively selected for CCR7. All the donors were Caucasian adults who lived in Nashville, Tennessee. The CDR3 loop spans 16 amino acids. Trimming pared 1 base from V and 9 bases from J, leaving 19 bases between. Germline values: CDR1 MGHRA, CDR2 YSYEKL. General study findings and limits: Though the depth was large, rarefaction showed that sorted-subset sequencing was incomplete. Shared clonotypes across all four donors exceeded non-shared ones in generation probability.

About this clone: Its antigen is still unknown.

The material for each subset, its genomic DNA, was split evenly across several immunoSEQ plates. Using immunoSEQ multiplex PCR, the repertoire was profiled, and TCRdb retains in-frame clones only, with some absent. The sample lists approximately 600,000 clones; 85% to 95% were seen once. This TCR was recovered from a woman aged 25 to 39 in good health. The sequencing input was naive CD8+ T cells sorted from blood. This chain joins TRBV4-1 and TRBJ1-5; D call uncertain. For the CDR3, the DNA is TGCGCCAGCAGCCAAGGGACCGGGCCCTGGTTAGGGCCCCAGCATTTT. Protein sequence: CASSQGTGPWLGPQHF.